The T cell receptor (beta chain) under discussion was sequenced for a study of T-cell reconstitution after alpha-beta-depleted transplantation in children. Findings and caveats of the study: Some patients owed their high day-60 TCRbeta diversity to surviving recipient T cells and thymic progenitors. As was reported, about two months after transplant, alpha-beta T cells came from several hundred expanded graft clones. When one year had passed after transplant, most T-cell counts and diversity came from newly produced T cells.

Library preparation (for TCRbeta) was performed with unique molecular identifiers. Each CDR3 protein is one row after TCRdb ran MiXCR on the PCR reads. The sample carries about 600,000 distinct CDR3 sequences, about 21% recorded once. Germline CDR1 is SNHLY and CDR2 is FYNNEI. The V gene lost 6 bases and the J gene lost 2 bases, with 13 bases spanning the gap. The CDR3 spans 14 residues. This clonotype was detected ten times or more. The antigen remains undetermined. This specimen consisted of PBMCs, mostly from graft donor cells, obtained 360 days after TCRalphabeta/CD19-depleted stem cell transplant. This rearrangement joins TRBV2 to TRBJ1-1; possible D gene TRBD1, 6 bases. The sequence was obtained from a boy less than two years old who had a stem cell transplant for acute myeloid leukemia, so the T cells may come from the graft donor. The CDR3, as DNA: TGTGCCAGCAGCGTGGGACACCTCAACACTGAAGCTTTCTTT. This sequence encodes CASSVGHLNTEAFF. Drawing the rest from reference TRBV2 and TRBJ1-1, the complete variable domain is EPEVTQTPSHQVTQMGQEVILRCVPISNHLYFYWYRQILGQKVEFLVSFYNNEISEKSEIFDDQFSVERPDGSNFTLKIRSTKLEDSAMYFCASSVGHLNTEAFFGQGTRLTVV.